Following are 5 T cell receptor beta chains from one sample sequenced in a study of shared T cell receptors in the human thymus. The repertoire was sequenced with immunoSEQ multiplex PCR; TCRdb's copy has only in-frame clones and lacks some. The sample holds more than 550,000 clones; roughly 88% are singletons and the top ten take 0.0095% to 0.011%. The same data also went into a second study, on human thymus T cells.

The sequencing input was thymocytes. These receptors all stem from a girl less than two years old with a congenital heart defect.

The chain couples TRBV7-9 to TRBJ2-7; 10 bases are shared with TRBD1. Losses at the gene ends were 3 bases for V and 1 base for J; bases not matched to a gene: 3. CDR3 length: 15 amino acids. Germline assignment: CDR1 SEHNR and CDR2 FQNEAQ (reference sequence). CDR3 loop: CASSFRDRGSYEQYF. The CDR3 DNA follows: TGTGCCAGCAGCTTCCGGGACAGGGGATCCTACGAGCAGTACTTC.

The chain has TRBV5-1 and TRBJ2-7; D gene uncertain. Germline V gene lookup returns CDR1 SGHRS and CDR2 YFSETQ. The CDR3 covers 13 residues. V was cut by 7 bases and J by 1 base, with 12 bases left in between. The CDR3, as DNA: TGCGCCAGCGCACCTTGGAGTTCCTACGAGCAGTACTTC. Its translation: CASAPWSSYEQYF. The full variable domain, with the rest looked up from reference TRBV5-1 and TRBJ2-7, is KAGVTQTPRYLIKTRGQQVTLSCSPISGHRSVSWYQQTPGQGLQFLFEYFSETQRNKGNFPGRFSGRQFSNSRSEMNVSTLELGDSALYLCASAPWSSYEQYFGPGTRLTVT.

As for this clone: The same CDR3 can be traced to other DNA sequences in this sample. The V and J genes are TRBV19 and TRBJ2-2; 7 nucleotides agree with TRBD1. With V trimmed by 6 bases and J by 0 bases, 4 bases remained unmatched. The CDR3 totals 15 residues. Germline loops: CDR1 LNHDA, CDR2 SQIVND (reference sequence). The CDR3 DNA reads as TGTGCCAGTAGCACAGGGACAGCGAACACCGGGGAGCTGTTTTTT. This codes for CASSTGTANTGELFF.

This clone was seen only a few times. Other DNA sequences from this sample encode an identical CDR3 as well. The chain uses TRBV28 and TRBJ1-6; TRBD1 matches 7 bases. Germline V gene data show CDR1 as MDHEN and CDR2 as SYDVKM. CDR3 length equals 19 residues. V shed 6 bases and J 6 bases; nucleotides not matched to a gene: 20. Here the CDR3 DNA reads TGTGCCAGCAGACCTAGGGACAGTCCAACAATACCCCCTAATTCACCCCTCCACTTT. Translated, it gives CASRPRDSPTIPPNSPLHF.

This chain uses TRBV28 with TRBJ2-7; D perhaps matches TRBD2 (6 bases). The CDR3 runs 14 residues. Trimming took off 6 bases at V and 2 bases at J, with 14 bases between the two ends. Germline lookup yields CDR1 MDHEN and CDR2 SYDVKM. CDR3 nucleotide sequence: TGTGCCAGCAGGTGGAGGGACGGGACCTACGAGCAGTACTTC. Its translation is CASRWRDGTYEQYF. Full variable domain (rest looked up from reference TRBV28 and TRBJ2-7): DVKVTQSSRYLVKRTGEKVFLECVQDMDHENMFWYRQDPGLGLRLIYFSYDVKMKEKGDIPEGYSVSREKKERFSLILESASTNQTSMYLCASRWRDGTYEQYFGPGTRLTVT.